This passage covers 31 T cell receptor beta chains from one sample sequenced in a study of T cell repertoires in cytomegalovirus infection. TCRdb re-derived calls from the reads in MiXCR, one entry per CDR3 protein. In the table there are 750,000 to 950,000 distinct CDR3 sequences, about 29% of which are singletons. Their target antigens are unknown. Specimen: cultured CD8+ T cells from PBMCs, collected from culture after CMV antigen stimulation. The source of these receptors is a human donor in good health (CMV status not recorded). Some clones in this sample may be carry-over from other donors' samples.

V gene TRBV20-1 combines with J gene TRBJ1-2; no clear D. This CDR3 has 10 residues. The V end lost 2 bases, the J end lost 8 bases, and 6 bases lay between the germline ends. Germline CDR1 is DFQATT and CDR2 is SNEGSKA (reference sequence). The CDR3 DNA reads TGCAGTGCTAGAACGGGAGGCTACACCTTC. Its protein product is CSARTGGYTF.

The chain joins TRBV12-3 or TRBV12-4 to TRBJ1-2; 7 bases align to TRBD1. The V and J ends lost 7 bases and 8 bases, in that order; junction bases with no gene match: 7. The CDR3 is 12 amino acids. CDR3 DNA sequence: TGTGCCAGCACCGGAGGGGGCTGGGGCTACACCTTC. Translated, it gives CASTGGGWGYTF.

The chain carries TRBV11-2 and TRBJ2-2; no clear D gene. Trimming stripped 3 bases from V and 6 bases from J, with 14 bases between. CDR1 is SGHAT and CDR2 is FQNNGV in the germline V gene. The CDR3 spans 15 residues. The CDR3, as DNA: TGTGCCAGCAGCTTGAAACGGATCCCGGCCGGGGAGCTGTTTTTT. It codes for CASSLKRIPAGELFF.

This clonotype was detected many times. This chain uses TRBV7-8 with TRBJ2-7, with 7 bases aligning to TRBD1. With V trimmed by 2 bases and J by 6 bases, 13 bases remained unmatched. The CDR3 loop spans 16 amino acids. In germline, CDR1 is SGHVS, CDR2 FQNEAQ. CDR3 amino acids: CASSLNAETGNSEQYF. In DNA form, the CDR3 reads TGTGCCAGCAGCTTAAACGCGGAGACAGGGAATAGCGAGCAGTACTTC.

This clonotype was found many times. The rearrangement links TRBV7-9 to TRBJ2-7, with D perhaps TRBD1 (5 bases). The germline CDR1 and CDR2 sequences are SEHNR and FQNEAQ (reference sequence). Trimming left V 3 bases short and J 2 bases short, with 14 bases between. The CDR3 length is 15 residues. In nucleotides, the CDR3 is TGTGCCAGCAGCTTTGGTGGGGCCCGAACCTACGAGCAGTACGTC. This encodes CASSFGGARTYEQYV.

The chain links TRBV7-9 to TRBJ1-1; no firm D call. The V end lost 5 bases, the J end lost 10 bases, and 20 bases lay between the germline ends. Germline assignment: CDR1 SEHNR and CDR2 FQNEAQ (reference sequence). This CDR3 has 14 amino acids. In DNA form, the CDR3 reads TGTGCCAGCAGCCGGGCCGGAGCAATCGCAGGAGCTTTCTTT. It encodes CASSRAGAIAGAFF.

A few counts support this clonotype. The DNA of the CDR3 is TGTGCCAGCAGTCTACGCAGGGACCCCTACAATGAGCAGTTCTTC. It is translated as CASSLRRDPYNEQFF. The chain carries TRBV27 and TRBJ2-1, with D perhaps given as TRBD1 or TRBD2 (5 bases each). In germline, CDR1 is MNHEY, CDR2 SMNVEV (reference sequence). The CDR3 runs to 15 residues. The ends were cut back, 5 bases at V and 2 bases at J, with 13 bases in the middle.

This chain connects TRBV6-2 or TRBV6-3 to TRBJ1-1; D is possibly TRBD1 (5 bases). V lost 1 base to trimming and J lost 6 bases, with 6 bases between them. This CDR3 comprises 12 residues. The germline CDR1 and CDR2 sequences are MNHEY and SVGEGT. The CDR3 nucleotides read TGTGCCAGCAGTTACTGGGGGTCTGAAGCTTTCTTT. This codes for CASSYWGSEAFF.

This clonotype was seen more than once but under ten times. The chain uses TRBV7-9 and TRBJ2-2, with D hard to call. CDR1 SEHNR and CDR2 FQNEAQ come from the germline V gene (reference sequence). The CDR3 covers 16 residues. V was shortened by 4 bases and J by 4 bases, with 16 bases between the two germline ends. The CDR3 here is CASSSSLRHLTGELFF. The CDR3 DNA is TGTGCCAGCAGCTCGTCCCTCCGGCATCTCACCGGGGAGCTGTTTTTT.

The chain has TRBV6-2 or TRBV6-3 and TRBJ1-2; no clear D. Germline V gives CDR1 MNHEY, CDR2 SVGEGT. The V end lost 2 bases, the J end lost 7 bases, and 11 bases lay between the germline ends. The CDR3 loop spans 13 amino acids. This CDR3 reads CASSYGFPGGYTF. CDR3 nucleotides: TGTGCCAGCAGTTACGGGTTTCCAGGTGGCTACACCTTC.

This clonotype was detected only a few times. The V gene is TRBV19, the J gene TRBJ2-5; tentatively, D is TRBD2 (6 bases). The V end lost 0 bases, the J end lost 5 bases, and 13 bases lay between the germline ends. This CDR3 contains 15 residues. Per the germline V gene, CDR1 is LNHDA and CDR2 is SQIVND (reference sequence). The CDR3 nucleotides read TGTGCCAGTAGTATAGAAGGGGCGGGGTGGGAGACCCAGTACTTC. Translated: CASSIEGAGWETQYF.

Turning to this clonotype: At one end, the junction sequence differs from germline, possibly due to a read error. The chain carries TRBV6-2 or TRBV6-3 and TRBJ1-2; D remains ambiguous. Germline values: CDR1 MNHEY, CDR2 SVGEGT. CDR3 size: 13 residues. The CDR3 coding sequence is TGTGCCAGCAGTTACACGGGGTCCTATGGCCACACCTTC. It specifies CASSYTGSYGHTF.

This rearrangement joins TRBV27 to TRBJ2-7; possibly TRBD1 for D (5 bases). The CDR3 spans 14 residues. The germline gives CDR1 MNHEY, CDR2 SMNVEV (reference sequence). Trimming shortened V by 5 bases and J by 3 bases, and 14 bases separated the two germline ends. The CDR3 DNA reads as TGTGCCAGCAGTGCTGGCTCAGGGAACTACGAGCAGTACGTC. It codes for CASSAGSGNYEQYV.

This clonotype was detected ten times or more. The chain joins TRBV6-1 to TRBJ1-1; no definite D call. CDR3 length equals 15 residues. V shed 4 bases and J shed 0 bases, with 12 bases lying between them. CDR1 and CDR2 from the germline V gene are MNHNS and SASEGT. CDR3 coding DNA: TGTGCCAGCAGTGGATGGACCCAGATGAACACTGAAGCTTTCTTT. Its protein is CASSGWTQMNTEAFF.

This clonotype has only a few counts. The V gene is TRBV28, the J gene TRBJ1-1; D might be TRBD1 (5 bases). In germline, CDR1 is MDHEN, CDR2 SYDVKM. CDR3 length equals 13 residues. Trimming cost V 8 bases and J 1 base, with 11 bases left between them. Here the CDR3 reads CASCHQGNTEAFF. The CDR3 bases are TGTGCCAGCTGCCACCAGGGGAACACTGAAGCTTTCTTT.

The genes are TRBV12-3 or TRBV12-4 and TRBJ1-5; no definite D call. The CDR3 consists of 14 residues. V lost 6 bases, J lost 4 bases, and 13 bases lay in between. Here the CDR3 reads CASSPGMGNQPQHF. Written as DNA, the CDR3 is TGTGCCAGCAGCCCCGGGATGGGTAATCAGCCCCAGCATTTT.

The V gene is TRBV5-1, the J gene TRBJ2-3; 9 bases line up with TRBD2. CDR3 length equals 15 residues. Germline lookup yields CDR1 SGHRS and CDR2 YFSETQ. V lost 2 bases to trimming and J lost 4 bases; unmatched junction nucleotides: 5. CDR3 loop: CASSFGGGVADTQYF. DNA of the CDR3: TGCGCCAGCAGCTTCGGCGGGGGGGTAGCAGATACGCAGTATTTT. Supplemented by reference TRBV5-1 and TRBJ2-3, the full variable domain reads KAGVTQTPRYLIKTRGQQVTLSCSPISGHRSVSWYQQTPGQGLQFLFEYFSETQRNKGNFPGRFSGRQFSNSRSEMNVSTLELGDSALYLCASSFGGGVADTQYFGPGTRLTVL.

The gene calls are TRBV5-1 and TRBJ1-1; D possibly corresponds to TRBD1 (5 bases). The germline CDR1 and CDR2 sequences are SGHRS and YFSETQ. The CDR3 spans 15 residues. V lost 0 bases, J lost 5 bases, and 14 bases lay in between. This CDR3 reads CASSLVFWGRTEAFF. CDR3 DNA: TGCGCCAGCAGCTTGGTGTTCTGGGGACGGACTGAAGCTTTCTTT.

This clonotype was seen many times. The chain employs TRBV12-3 or TRBV12-4 and TRBJ1-2, with D possibly matching TRBD1 (5 bases). The germline V and J ends were trimmed by 5 bases and 8 bases, with 24 bases remaining between them. The CDR3 covers 16 residues. CDR3 loop: CASSEGIFSPPVGYTF. Here the CDR3 DNA reads TGTGCCAGCAGTGAGGGGATCTTCTCCCCGCCTGTCGGCTACACCTTC.

The chain carries TRBV28 and TRBJ2-3; D is possibly TRBD1 or TRBD2 (6 bases each). The germline CDR1 and CDR2 sequences are MDHEN and SYDVKM. Trimming shortened V by 0 bases and J by 0 bases, and 10 bases separated the two germline ends. This CDR3 spans 16 amino acids. The CDR3 sequence is CASSLWGGPSTDTQYF. CDR3 nucleotide sequence: TGTGCCAGCAGTTTATGGGGGGGCCCAAGCACAGATACGCAGTATTTT.

There are many counts of this clonotype. This chain uses TRBV28 with TRBJ2-2; 7 bases are shared with TRBD1. CDR3 length: 15 amino acids. Germline V lookup: CDR1 MDHEN, CDR2 SYDVKM. The junction had 9 bases not matched to a gene; V was cut back by 5 bases and J by 6 bases. CDR3 in amino acids: CASSPRQGSAGELFF. Written as DNA, the CDR3 is TGTGCCAGCAGTCCTCGACAGGGAAGTGCCGGGGAGCTGTTTTTT.

V gene TRBV9 combines with J gene TRBJ1-3, with 8 bases matching TRBD1. This CDR3 spans 15 amino acids. The junction had 5 bases not matched to a gene; V was cut back by 4 bases and J by 2 bases. In germline, CDR1 is SGDLS, CDR2 YYNGEE. The CDR3 region has the DNA TGTGCCAGCAGCTCCCGGACAGGGCCTGGAAACACCATATATTTT. Translating gives CASSSRTGPGNTIYF.

This clonotype has only a few counts. V usage is TRBV27 and J usage is TRBJ1-5; D gene unclear. Trimming shortened V by 0 bases and J by 1 base, and 4 bases separated the two germline ends. Looked up from germline, CDR1 is MNHEY and CDR2 is SMNVEV (reference sequence). The CDR3 is 14 residues long. The CDR3 DNA is TGTGCCAGCAGTTTATCGCTAAGCAATCAGCCCCAGCATTTT. This codes for CASSLSLSNQPQHF.

The chain is built from TRBV3-1 and TRBJ2-5; no definite D call. This CDR3 contains 16 residues. Trimming left V 3 bases short and J 7 bases short, with 21 bases between. Germline V lookup: CDR1 LGHDT, CDR2 YNNKEL (reference sequence). The CDR3 loop is CASSQVRAPDWGTQYF. In DNA, the CDR3 is TGTGCCAGCAGCCAGGTTCGGGCCCCAGATTGGGGGACCCAGTACTTC.

This rearrangement joins TRBV18 to TRBJ1-1, with D possibly matching TRBD1 (6 bases). This CDR3 has 19 amino acids. V was pared by 0 bases and J by 4 bases, with 24 bases between. In germline, CDR1 is KGHSH, CDR2 LQKENI. This chain's CDR3 is CASSPPTIAGAIRGTEAFF. The CDR3 coding sequence is TGTGCCAGCTCACCACCGACTATAGCAGGGGCCATAAGGGGCACTGAAGCTTTCTTT.

The V gene is TRBV19, the J gene TRBJ2-1; 12 bases align to TRBD2. The trim removed 9 bases at V and 6 bases at J, leaving 6 bases unmatched. There are 14 residues in the CDR3. Germline values: CDR1 LNHDA, CDR2 SQIVND (reference sequence). For the CDR3, the DNA is TGTGCCAGCCGGGGACTAGCGGGCGTCAATGAGCAGTTCTTC. Translated, it gives CASRGLAGVNEQFF.

The chain is built from TRBV7-9 and TRBJ2-1; TRBD1 agrees at 7 bases. The germline gives CDR1 SEHNR, CDR2 FQNEAQ (reference sequence). This CDR3 contains 16 residues. The V segment lost 2 bases and the J segment 2 bases; nucleotides outside the gene matches: 6. CDR3 DNA sequence: TGTGCCAGCAGCTTAAGACGAACAGGGGCCTACAATGAGCAGTTCTTC. This translates into CASSLRRTGAYNEQFF. The whole variable domain, remainder taken from reference TRBV7-9 and TRBJ2-1, is DTGVSQNPRHKITKRGQNVTFRCDPISEHNRLYWYRQTLGQGPEFLTYFQNEAQLEKSRLLSDRFSAERPKGSFSTLEIQRTEQGDSAMYLCASSLRRTGAYNEQFFGPGTRLTVL.

V is TRBV10-2 and J is TRBJ2-7; D may be TRBD2 (6 bases). V was shortened by 1 base and J by 2 bases, with 15 bases between the two germline ends. The CDR3 runs 16 residues. The germline CDR1 and CDR2 sequences are WSHSY and SAAADI. The CDR3 loop reads CASSELGGTVPYEQYF. CDR3 nucleotide sequence: TGCGCCAGCAGTGAGTTAGGCGGGACGGTCCCCTACGAGCAGTACTTC.

The J gene is TRBJ2-1, the V gene TRBV9; 7 bases agree with TRBD2. The V gene end was trimmed by 6 bases and the J gene end by 3 bases; junction bases not matched to a gene: 6. This CDR3 contains 14 residues. Germline lookup yields CDR1 SGDLS and CDR2 YYNGEE. CDR3 bases: TGTGCCAGCACCCGAGGGAGGGTCTACAATGAGCAGTTCTTC. Translation gives CASTRGRVYNEQFF.

CDR3 nucleotide sequence: TGCGCCAGCAGCCAAGAAGGGACAGGGGCAGGGTCTAGCGAGCAGTACGTC. Translated, it gives CASSQEGTGAGSSEQYV. The V gene is TRBV4-1, the J gene TRBJ2-7; 10 bases match TRBD1. The CDR3 covers 17 residues. V was clipped by 0 bases and J by 6 bases; unmatched bases: 11. Germline V lookup: CDR1 MGHRA, CDR2 YSYEKL.

This clonotype was counted once. The rearrangement uses TRBV27 and TRBJ2-7; the D gene is possibly TRBD1 (6 bases). V lost 5 bases and J lost 3, with 20 bases in between. CDR1 and CDR2 (germline): MNHEY, SMNVEV (reference sequence). The CDR3 contains 16 residues. The CDR3 region is CASSPKQGSAIYEQYV. The CDR3 nucleotides read TGTGCCAGCAGTCCGAAACAGGGATCGGCCATCTACGAGCAGTACGTC.